This T cell receptor beta chain was sequenced in a study of radiotherapy plus CTLA-4 blockade in lung cancer. The wider study: In about 20% of patients, objective responses were seen; approximately 30% had disease control. Study-wide results and limits: The best predictor of response was reported to be early blood T cell clone dynamics, with interferon-beta.

As concerns this clone: Its specificity is not known.

Libraries were prepared by immunoSEQ multiplex PCR; TCRdb keeps only in-frame clonotypes and omits some of them. The table records tens of thousands of clones, 84% of them present only once. Deletions cut 4 bases from V and 2 bases from J, with 14 bases between. CDR3 size: 15 residues. Germline V CDR1 and CDR2: KGHSH, LQKENI. This sequence joins TRBV18 and TRBJ2-5; D unresolved. The origin of this receptor is a human donor with non-small cell lung cancer whose response to radiotherapy plus ipilimumab could not be evaluated. The sequences come from peripheral blood, collected from a patient treated with radiotherapy plus ipilimumab. Written as DNA, the CDR3 is TGTGCCAGCTCACGTGAGCCTTTTGCTCAAGAGACCCAGTACTTC. Its protein product is CASSREPFAQETQYF.